The 18 T cell receptor beta chains given below trace back to one sample, sequenced in a study of T cells after yellow fever vaccination (dated by TCRdb to about 2019). In the paper's terms, the treatment or condition label means: live attenuated yellow fever vaccine strain. Library preparation employed 5' RACE. TCRdb lists the instrument as Illumina NovaSeq 6000. TCRdb reprocessing: public reads trimmed at Q25 with fastp, clones called with MiXCR, in-frame beta chains kept. Records with the same CDR3 protein are collapsed into one entry carrying the most frequent genes and DNA. The sample includes around 330,000 distinct CDR3 sequences, with around 4% observed a single time. The ten most abundant clones make up 23% of the sample. Specimen: PBMCs, collected on the day of the yellow fever booster vaccination. All receptors come from a man between 18 and 29 years old who received the YFV17D yellow fever vaccine.

This clonotype was detected many times. The rearrangement joins TRBV5-4 to TRBJ2-5, with a tentative D call TRBD2 (6 bases). This CDR3 has 14 amino acids. The V end was cut by 10 bases, the J end by 2 bases, with 18 bases between. CDR1 is SGHNT, CDR2 YYREEE, per germline (reference sequence). This chain's CDR3 is CAGGKRDDQETQYF. In nucleotides, the CDR3 is TGTGCCGGAGGGAAGAGGGACGATCAAGAGACCCAGTACTTC.

Ten or more counts support this clonotype. CDR3 nucleotides: TGCAGTGCTAGAGCCCCCCAGGTCGGCGAGCAGTACTTC. It encodes CSARAPQVGEQYF. The V call is TRBV20-1, the J call TRBJ2-7; D unclear. V lost 1 base and J lost 6, with 13 bases in between. CDR3 size: 13 residues. From germline, CDR1 is DFQATT and CDR2 SNEGSKA (reference sequence).

This clonotype was counted between two and nine times. V gene TRBV6-2 or TRBV6-3 combines with J gene TRBJ2-7; 9 bases agree with TRBD1. The CDR3 totals 14 residues. With V trimmed by 5 bases and J by 7 bases, 9 bases remained unmatched. The germline V gene has CDR1 MNHEY and CDR2 SVGEGT. CDR3 DNA sequence: TGTGCCAGCAGTATCCGGGACAGGGTCCTAGAGCAGTACTTC. Protein product: CASSIRDRVLEQYF.

A few counts support this clonotype. V usage is TRBV6-1 and J usage is TRBJ1-2; TRBD1 matches 10 bases. Germline loops: CDR1 MNHNS, CDR2 SASEGT. There are 15 residues in the CDR3. V dropped 4 bases and J dropped 5; count of bases not matched to a gene: 7. The CDR3 is CASSVGQGDMYGYTF. The CDR3 nucleotides are TGTGCCAGCAGTGTCGGACAGGGGGATATGTATGGCTACACCTTC.

This clonotype was observed a handful of times. The chain has TRBV24-1 and TRBJ2-2; D is unclear. Germline V gene sequence: CDR1 KGHDR, CDR2 SFDVKD. This CDR3 contains 13 residues. V was cut by 4 bases and J by 9 bases, with 11 bases left in between. The CDR3 DNA reads as TGTGCCACCAGTGAAAATGAGCACCGGGAGCTGTTTTTT. Protein: CATSENEHRELFF.

This clonotype was detected only a few times. The chain combines TRBV5-1 with TRBJ2-3; TRBD2 matches 10 bases. The trim removed 0 bases at V and 3 bases at J, leaving 4 bases unmatched. The germline V gene encodes CDR1 SGHRS and CDR2 YFSETQ. This CDR3 region has 16 residues. CDR3 in DNA: TGCGCCAGCAGCTTGGAGCGGGGGGGCCGGACAGATACGCAGTATTTT. As protein: CASSLERGGRTDTQYF. The full variable domain, its missing parts supplied by reference TRBV5-1 and TRBJ2-3, is KAGVTQTPRYLIKTRGQQVTLSCSPISGHRSVSWYQQTPGQGLQFLFEYFSETQRNKGNFPGRFSGRQFSNSRSEMNVSTLELGDSALYLCASSLERGGRTDTQYFGPGTRLTVL.

This clonotype was found many times. The V gene is TRBV7-6, the J gene TRBJ2-5, with 12 bases that match TRBD2. The CDR3 is 18 amino acids. Trimming took 1 base from V and 0 from J; bases not matched to a gene: 6. The V gene's germline CDR1 is SGHVS and CDR2 FNYEAQ. CDR3 sequence (DNA): TGTGCCAGCAGCTTAGGCGTACGACTAGCGGGGGACCAAGAGACCCAGTACTTC. Translated, it gives CASSLGVRLAGDQETQYF.

This clonotype was detected many times. The rearrangement uses TRBV7-9 and TRBJ2-7; D is unclear. Germline values: CDR1 SEHNR, CDR2 FQNEAQ (reference sequence). Trimming removed 2 bases at V and 3 bases at J, with 5 bases between. The CDR3 length is 12 residues. The CDR3: CASSLRFYEQYF. CDR3 coding DNA: TGTGCCAGCAGCTTAAGGTTCTACGAGCAGTACTTC.

This clonotype was detected a few times. This chain joins TRBV4-1 and TRBJ1-3, with D possibly TRBD1 on 5 matching bases. Germline assignment: CDR1 MGHRA and CDR2 YSYEKL. Between the trimmed V and J ends, which lost 3 bases and 2 bases, there was a span of 11 bases. This CDR3 contains 15 residues. The DNA for the CDR3 is TGCGCCAGCAGCCAGGGGACCGGGACTGGAAACACCATATATTTT. Encoded protein: CASSQGTGTGNTIYF.

The sample holds many counts of this clonotype. The chain links TRBV7-2 to TRBJ2-1; 7 bases are a match to TRBD1. V was pared by 2 bases and J by 5 bases, with 6 bases of the junction left unmatched. The CDR3 consists of 15 residues. Per the germline V gene, CDR1 is SGHTA and CDR2 is FQGNSA. CDR3 DNA sequence: TGTGCCAGCAGCTTAAGAGGGGGCCGGAACAATGAGCAGTTCTTC. Amino acid sequence: CASSLRGGRNNEQFF.

This clonotype was recorded at least ten times. The chain combines TRBV20-1 with TRBJ2-7; no clear D. In germline, CDR1 is DFQATT, CDR2 SNEGSKA (reference sequence). CDR3 length: 13 amino acids. V dropped 2 bases and J dropped 2 bases, with 10 bases sitting between them. DNA for the CDR3: TGCAGTGCTAGAACTGGGATCACCTACGAGCAGTACTTC. Amino acid sequence: CSARTGITYEQYF.

This clonotype appeared many times. The genes are TRBV18 and TRBJ2-7, with D perhaps matching TRBD1 (7 bases). Germline V gene lookup returns CDR1 KGHSH and CDR2 LQKENI. The CDR3 is 13 amino acids. Trimming took 3 bases from V and 3 from J, leaving 9 bases between them. This CDR3 reads CASSPQGGYEQYV. The CDR3 DNA reads as TGTGCCAGCTCACCCCAGGGGGGCTACGAGCAGTACGTC.

This clonotype was counted between two and nine times. V usage is TRBV7-9 and J usage is TRBJ2-5; D unresolved. This CDR3 spans 14 amino acids. Trimming stripped 4 bases from V and 2 bases from J, with 11 bases between. Per germline, CDR1 SEHNR and CDR2 FQNEAQ (reference sequence). CDR3 bases: TGTGCCAGCAGCTCGGAATTCACTCAAGAGACCCAGTACTTC. Translated: CASSSEFTQETQYF.

The chain couples TRBV10-2 to TRBJ1-2; perhaps TRBD1 as D (5 bases). Germline V gene lookup returns CDR1 WSHSY and CDR2 SAAADI. The V and J ends lost 6 bases and 0 bases respectively, with 14 bases between them. This CDR3 contains 15 residues. The CDR3 coding sequence is TGCGCCAGCAGGGCCGGGACGGGAGCTAACTATGGCTACACCTTC. This sequence encodes CASRAGTGANYGYTF.

The chain has TRBV5-4 and TRBJ1-6; no definite D call. V lost 3 bases, J lost 9 bases, and 16 bases lay in between. Germline V gives CDR1 SGHNT, CDR2 YYREEE (reference sequence). CDR3 length: 15 amino acids. Here the CDR3 DNA reads TGTGCCAGCAGCTGGGGAAGGGTTAACGGTTCACCCCTCCACTTT. Protein: CASSWGRVNGSPLHF.

Many counts were recorded for this clonotype. This chain links TRBV11-2 with TRBJ2-7; tentative D call: TRBD2 (6 bases). The CDR3 is made up of 14 amino acids. V gave up 3 bases and J gave up 3 bases, with 12 bases separating them. Germline V gene sequence: CDR1 SGHAT, CDR2 FQNNGV. CDR3 sequence reads: CASSFGGTYYEQYF. Here the CDR3 DNA reads TGTGCCAGCAGCTTCGGGGGAACCTACTACGAGCAGTACTTC.

This chain links TRBV11-2 with TRBJ2-7, with 9 bases fitting TRBD1. Trimming took 4 bases from V and 2 from J; bases not matched to a gene: 6. The germline V gene encodes CDR1 SGHAT and CDR2 FQNNGV. CDR3 length equals 15 residues. The chain's CDR3 is CASSSWTGATYEQYF. CDR3 nucleotide sequence: TGTGCCAGCAGCTCGTGGACAGGGGCGACCTACGAGCAGTACTTC.

The chain couples TRBV5-1 to TRBJ1-2; the match to TRBD1 covers 7 bases. The CDR3 totals 16 residues. V lost 4 bases, J lost 4 bases, and 13 bases stayed unmatched. Looked up from germline, CDR1 is SGHRS and CDR2 is YFSETQ. The CDR3 DNA follows: TGCGCCAGCAGCCCCCCGGCGGCAGGGGGACTCTATGGCTACACCTTC. This sequence encodes CASSPPAAGGLYGYTF.